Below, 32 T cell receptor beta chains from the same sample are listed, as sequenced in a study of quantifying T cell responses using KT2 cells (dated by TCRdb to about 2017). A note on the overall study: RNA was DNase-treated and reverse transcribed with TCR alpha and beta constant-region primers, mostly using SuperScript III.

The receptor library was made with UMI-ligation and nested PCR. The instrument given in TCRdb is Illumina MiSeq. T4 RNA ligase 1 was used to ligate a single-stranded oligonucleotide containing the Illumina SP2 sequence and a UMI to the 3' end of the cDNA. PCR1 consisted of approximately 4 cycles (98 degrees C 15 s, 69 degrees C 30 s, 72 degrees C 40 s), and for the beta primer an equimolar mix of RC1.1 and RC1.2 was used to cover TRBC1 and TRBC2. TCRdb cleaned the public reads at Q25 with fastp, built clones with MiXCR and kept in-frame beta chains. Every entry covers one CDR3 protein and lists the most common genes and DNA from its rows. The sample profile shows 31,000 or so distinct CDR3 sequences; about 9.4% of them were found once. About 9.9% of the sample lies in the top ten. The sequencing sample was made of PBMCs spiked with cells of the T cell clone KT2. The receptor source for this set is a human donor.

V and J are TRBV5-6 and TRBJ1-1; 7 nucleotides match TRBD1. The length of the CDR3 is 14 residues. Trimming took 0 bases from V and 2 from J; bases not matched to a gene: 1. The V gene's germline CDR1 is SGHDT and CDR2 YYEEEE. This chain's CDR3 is CASSLAGGNTEAFF. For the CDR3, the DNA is TGTGCCAGCAGCTTGGCAGGGGGAAACACTGAAGCTTTCTTT.

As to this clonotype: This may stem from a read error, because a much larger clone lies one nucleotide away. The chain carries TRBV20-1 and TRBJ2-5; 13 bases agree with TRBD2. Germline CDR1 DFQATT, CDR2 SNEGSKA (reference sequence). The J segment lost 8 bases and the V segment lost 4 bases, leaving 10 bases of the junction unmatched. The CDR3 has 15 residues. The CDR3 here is CSANGLAGDVLTQYF. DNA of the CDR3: TGCAGTGCTAACGGACTAGCGGGAGATGTATTAACCCAGTACTTC.

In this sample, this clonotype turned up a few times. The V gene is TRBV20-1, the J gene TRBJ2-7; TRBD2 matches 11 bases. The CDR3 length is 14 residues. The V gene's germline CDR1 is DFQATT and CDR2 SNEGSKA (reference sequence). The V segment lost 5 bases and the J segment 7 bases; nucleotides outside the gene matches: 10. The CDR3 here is CSALLAGGPGEQYF. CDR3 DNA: TGCAGTGCTCTCCTAGCGGGGGGCCCAGGGGAGCAGTACTTC.

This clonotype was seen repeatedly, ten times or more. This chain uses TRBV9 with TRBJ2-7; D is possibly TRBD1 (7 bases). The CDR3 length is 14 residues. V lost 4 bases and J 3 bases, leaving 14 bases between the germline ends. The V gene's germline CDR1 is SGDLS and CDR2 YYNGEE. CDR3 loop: CASSPGGQSYEQYF. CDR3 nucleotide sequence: TGTGCCAGCAGCCCCGGGGGACAGAGCTACGAGCAGTACTTC.

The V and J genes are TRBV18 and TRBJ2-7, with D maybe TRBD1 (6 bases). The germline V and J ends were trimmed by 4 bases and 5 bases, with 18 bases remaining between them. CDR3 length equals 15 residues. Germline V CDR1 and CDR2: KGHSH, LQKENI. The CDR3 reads CASSLQRTVSHEQYF. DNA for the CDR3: TGTGCCAGCTCACTCCAGAGGACAGTATCCCACGAGCAGTACTTC. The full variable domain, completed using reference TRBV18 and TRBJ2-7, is NAGVMQNPRHLVRRRGQEARLRCSPMKGHSHVYWYRQLPEEGLKFMVYLQKENIIDESGMPKERFSAEFPKEGPSILRIQQVVRGDSAAYFCASSLQRTVSHEQYFGPGTRLTVT.

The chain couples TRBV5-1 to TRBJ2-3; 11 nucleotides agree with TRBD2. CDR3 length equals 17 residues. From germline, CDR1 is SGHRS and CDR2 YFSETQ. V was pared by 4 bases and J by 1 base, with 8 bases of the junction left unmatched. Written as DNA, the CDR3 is TGCGCCAGCAGCCCTACTAGCGGGGGCCCACGCACAGATACGCAGTATTTT. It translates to CASSPTSGGPRTDTQYF. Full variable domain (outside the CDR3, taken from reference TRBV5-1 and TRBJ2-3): KAGVTQTPRYLIKTRGQQVTLSCSPISGHRSVSWYQQTPGQGLQFLFEYFSETQRNKGNFPGRFSGRQFSNSRSEMNVSTLELGDSALYLCASSPTSGGPRTDTQYFGPGTRLTVL.

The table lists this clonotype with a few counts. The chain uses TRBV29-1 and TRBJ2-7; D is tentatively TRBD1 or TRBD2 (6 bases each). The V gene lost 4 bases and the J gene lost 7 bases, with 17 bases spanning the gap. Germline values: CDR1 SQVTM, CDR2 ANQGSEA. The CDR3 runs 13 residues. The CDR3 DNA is TGCAGCGTTGTGTCCGGGGGCGCGGGGGAGCAGTACTTC. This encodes CSVVSGGAGEQYF.

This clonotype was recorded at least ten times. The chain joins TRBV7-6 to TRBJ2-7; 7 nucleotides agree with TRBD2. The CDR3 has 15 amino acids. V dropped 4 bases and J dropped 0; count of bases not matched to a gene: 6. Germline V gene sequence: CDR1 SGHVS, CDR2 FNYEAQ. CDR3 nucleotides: TGTGCCAGCAGCTCTGCTGGCGGGAGCTCCTACGAGCAGTACTTC. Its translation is CASSSAGGSSYEQYF.

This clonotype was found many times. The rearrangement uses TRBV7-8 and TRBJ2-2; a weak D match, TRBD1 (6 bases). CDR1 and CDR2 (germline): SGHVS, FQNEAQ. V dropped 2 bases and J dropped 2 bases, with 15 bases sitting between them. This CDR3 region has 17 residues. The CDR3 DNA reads TGTGCCAGCAGCTTAAGGACCGGGACATCCAACACCGGGGAGCTGTTTTTT. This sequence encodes CASSLRTGTSNTGELFF.

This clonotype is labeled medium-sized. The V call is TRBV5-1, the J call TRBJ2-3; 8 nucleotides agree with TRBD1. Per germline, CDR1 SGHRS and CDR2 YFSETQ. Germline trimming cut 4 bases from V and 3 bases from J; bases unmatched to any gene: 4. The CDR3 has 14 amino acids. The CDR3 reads CASSRGQETDTQYF. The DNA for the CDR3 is TGCGCCAGCAGCCGGGGACAGGAGACAGATACGCAGTATTTT.

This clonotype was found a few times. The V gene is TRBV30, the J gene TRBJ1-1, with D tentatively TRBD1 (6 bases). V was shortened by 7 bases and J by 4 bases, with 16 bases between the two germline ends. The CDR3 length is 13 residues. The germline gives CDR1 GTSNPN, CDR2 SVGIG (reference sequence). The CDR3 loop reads CASAPGGGTEAFF. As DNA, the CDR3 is TGTGCCTCGGCCCCCGGGGGCGGCACTGAAGCTTTCTTT.

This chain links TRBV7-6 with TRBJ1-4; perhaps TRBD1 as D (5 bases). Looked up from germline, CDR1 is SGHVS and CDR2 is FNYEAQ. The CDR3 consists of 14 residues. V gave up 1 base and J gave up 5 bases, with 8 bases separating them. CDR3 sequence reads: CASSLGGGNEKLFF. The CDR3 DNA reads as TGTGCCAGCAGCTTAGGGGGCGGAAATGAAAAACTGTTTTTT.

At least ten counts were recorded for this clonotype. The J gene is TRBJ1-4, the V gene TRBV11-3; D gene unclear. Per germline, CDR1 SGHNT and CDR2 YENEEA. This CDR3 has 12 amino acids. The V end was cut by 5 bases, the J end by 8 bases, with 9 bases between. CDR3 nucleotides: TGTGCCAGCAGCCTCCCCGGGGAAAAACTGTTTTTT. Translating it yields CASSLPGEKLFF.

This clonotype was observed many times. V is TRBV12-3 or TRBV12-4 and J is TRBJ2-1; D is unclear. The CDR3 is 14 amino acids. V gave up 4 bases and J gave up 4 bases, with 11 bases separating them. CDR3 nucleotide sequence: TGTGCCAGCAGTTACGACTCGTTTTACAATGAGCAGTTCTTC. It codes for CASSYDSFYNEQFF.

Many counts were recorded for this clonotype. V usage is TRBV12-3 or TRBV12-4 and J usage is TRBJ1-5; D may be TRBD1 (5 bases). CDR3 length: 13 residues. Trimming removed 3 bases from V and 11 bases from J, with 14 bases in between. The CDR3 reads CASSFTSRVAQHF. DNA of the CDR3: TGTGCCAGCAGTTTTACGTCCAGGGTGGCCCAGCATTTT.

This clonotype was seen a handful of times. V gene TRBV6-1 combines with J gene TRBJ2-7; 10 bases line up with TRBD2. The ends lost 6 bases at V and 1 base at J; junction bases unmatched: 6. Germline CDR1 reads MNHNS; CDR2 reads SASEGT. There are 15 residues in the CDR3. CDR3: CASRDTSGVSYEQYF. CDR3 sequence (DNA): TGTGCCAGCAGAGACACTAGCGGGGTATCCTACGAGCAGTACTTC.

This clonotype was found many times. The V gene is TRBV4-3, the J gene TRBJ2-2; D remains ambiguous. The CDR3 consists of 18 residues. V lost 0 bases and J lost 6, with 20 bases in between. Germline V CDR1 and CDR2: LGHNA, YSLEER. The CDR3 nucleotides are TGCGCCAGCAGCCAAGAATGGCCCAGAGGCCAGACCCCCGGGGAGCTGTTTTTT. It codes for CASSQEWPRGQTPGELFF.

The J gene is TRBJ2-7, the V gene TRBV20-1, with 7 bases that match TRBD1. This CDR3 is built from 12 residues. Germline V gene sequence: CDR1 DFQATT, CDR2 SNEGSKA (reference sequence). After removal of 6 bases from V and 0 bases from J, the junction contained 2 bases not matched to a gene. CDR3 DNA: TGCAGTGCCTGGACAGGCTCCTACGAGCAGTACTTC. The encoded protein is CSAWTGSYEQYF.

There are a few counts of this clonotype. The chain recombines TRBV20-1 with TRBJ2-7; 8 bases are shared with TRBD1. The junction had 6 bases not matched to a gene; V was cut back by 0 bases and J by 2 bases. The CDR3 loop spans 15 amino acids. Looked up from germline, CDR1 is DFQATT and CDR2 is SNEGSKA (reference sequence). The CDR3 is CSAREGGQGPYEQYF. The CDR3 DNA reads TGCAGTGCTAGAGAAGGAGGACAGGGCCCCTACGAGCAGTACTTC.

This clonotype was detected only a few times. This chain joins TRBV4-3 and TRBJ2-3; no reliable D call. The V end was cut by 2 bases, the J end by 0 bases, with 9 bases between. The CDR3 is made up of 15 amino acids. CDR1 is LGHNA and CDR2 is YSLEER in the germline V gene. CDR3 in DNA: TGCGCCAGCAGCCAAAAGGGCATTAGCACAGATACGCAGTATTTT. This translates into CASSQKGISTDTQYF.

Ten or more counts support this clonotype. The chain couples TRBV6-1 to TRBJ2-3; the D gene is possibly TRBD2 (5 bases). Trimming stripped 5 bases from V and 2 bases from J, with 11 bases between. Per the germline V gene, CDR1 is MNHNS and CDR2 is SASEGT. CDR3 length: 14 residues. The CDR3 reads CASSQRVPTDTQYF. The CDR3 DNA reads TGTGCCAGCAGTCAGAGGGTCCCCACAGATACGCAGTATTTT.

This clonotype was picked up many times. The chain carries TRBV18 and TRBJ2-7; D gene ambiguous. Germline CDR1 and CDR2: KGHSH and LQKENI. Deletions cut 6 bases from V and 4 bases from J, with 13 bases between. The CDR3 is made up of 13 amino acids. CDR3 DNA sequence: TGTGCCAGCTCCACACCGAGTCTTTACGAGCAGTACTTC. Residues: CASSTPSLYEQYF. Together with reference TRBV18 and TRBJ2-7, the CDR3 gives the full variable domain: NAGVMQNPRHLVRRRGQEARLRCSPMKGHSHVYWYRQLPEEGLKFMVYLQKENIIDESGMPKERFSAEFPKEGPSILRIQQVVRGDSAAYFCASSTPSLYEQYFGPGTRLTVT.

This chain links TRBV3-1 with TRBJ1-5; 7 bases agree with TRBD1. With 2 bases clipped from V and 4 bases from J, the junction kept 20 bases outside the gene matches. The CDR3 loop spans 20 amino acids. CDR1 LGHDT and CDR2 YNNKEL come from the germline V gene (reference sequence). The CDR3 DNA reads TGTGCCAGCAGCCAAAATCTGAAGACAGGGAGCGTTTGGTCAAATCAGCCCCAGCATTTT. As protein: CASSQNLKTGSVWSNQPQHF.

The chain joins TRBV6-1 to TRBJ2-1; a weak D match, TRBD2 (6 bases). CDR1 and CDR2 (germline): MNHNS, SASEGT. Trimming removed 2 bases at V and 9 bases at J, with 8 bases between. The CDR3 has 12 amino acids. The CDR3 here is CASSERRVEQFF. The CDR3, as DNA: TGTGCCAGCAGTGAACGGAGGGTTGAGCAGTTCTTC.

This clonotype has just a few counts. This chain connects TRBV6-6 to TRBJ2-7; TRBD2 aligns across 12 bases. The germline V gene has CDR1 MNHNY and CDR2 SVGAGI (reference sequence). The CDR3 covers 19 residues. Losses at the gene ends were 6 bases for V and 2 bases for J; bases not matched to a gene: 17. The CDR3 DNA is TGTGCCAGCAGGCCTCCTAGCGGGAGGGCACAATCCTCCCCCTACGAGCAGTACTTC. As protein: CASRPPSGRAQSSPYEQYF.

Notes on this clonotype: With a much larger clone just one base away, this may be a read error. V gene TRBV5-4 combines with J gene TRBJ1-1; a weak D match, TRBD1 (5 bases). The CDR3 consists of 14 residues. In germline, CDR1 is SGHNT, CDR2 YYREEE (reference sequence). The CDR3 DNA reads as TGTACCAGCAGCTTGTTCCGACCGGGGCATGAAGCTTTCTTT. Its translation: CTSSLFRPGHEAFF.

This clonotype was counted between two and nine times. As DNA, the CDR3 is TGTGCCAGCAGCCGACAGAATTATAATTCACCCCTCCACTTT. Translating it yields CASSRQNYNSPLHF. The chain links TRBV14 to TRBJ1-6; a possible D gene is TRBD1 (5 bases). Trimming took 4 bases from V and 4 from J, leaving 8 bases between them. Germline V gene sequence: CDR1 SGHDN, CDR2 FVKESK. The CDR3 totals 14 residues. Complete variable domain (other parts from reference TRBV14 and TRBJ1-6): EAGVTQFPSHSVIEKGQTVTLRCDPISGHDNLYWYRRVMGKEIKFLLHFVKESKQDESGMPNNRFLAERTGGTYSTLKVQPAELEDSGVYFCASSRQNYNSPLHFGNGTRLTVT.

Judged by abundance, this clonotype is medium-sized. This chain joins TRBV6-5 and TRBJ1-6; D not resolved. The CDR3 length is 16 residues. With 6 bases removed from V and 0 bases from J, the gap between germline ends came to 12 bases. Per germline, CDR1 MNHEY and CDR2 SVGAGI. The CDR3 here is CASSPQPGSYNSPLHF. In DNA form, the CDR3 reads TGTGCCAGCAGCCCCCAGCCCGGCTCCTATAATTCACCCCTCCACTTT.

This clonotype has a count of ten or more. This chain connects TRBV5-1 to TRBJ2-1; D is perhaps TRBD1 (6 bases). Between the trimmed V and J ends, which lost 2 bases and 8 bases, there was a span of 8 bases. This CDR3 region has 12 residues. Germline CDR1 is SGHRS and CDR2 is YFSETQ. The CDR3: CASSLQGHEQFF. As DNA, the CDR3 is TGCGCCAGCAGCTTACAGGGCCATGAGCAGTTCTTC.

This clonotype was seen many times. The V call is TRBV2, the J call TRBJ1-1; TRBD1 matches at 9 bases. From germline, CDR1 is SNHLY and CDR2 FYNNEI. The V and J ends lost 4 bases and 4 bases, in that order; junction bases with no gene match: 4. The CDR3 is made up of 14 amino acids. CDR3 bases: TGTGCCAGCAGTGCGGACAGGGGCCGCACTGAAGCTTTCTTT. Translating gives CASSADRGRTEAFF.

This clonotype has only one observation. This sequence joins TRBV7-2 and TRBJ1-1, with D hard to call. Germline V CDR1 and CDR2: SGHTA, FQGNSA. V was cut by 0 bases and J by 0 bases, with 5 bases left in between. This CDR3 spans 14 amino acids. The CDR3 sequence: CASSLAGMNTEAFF. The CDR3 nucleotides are TGTGCCAGCAGCTTAGCGGGGATGAACACTGAAGCTTTCTTT. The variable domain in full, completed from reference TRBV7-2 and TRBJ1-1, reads GAGVSQSPSNKVTEKGKDVELRCDPISGHTALYWYRQSLGQGLEFLIYFQGNSAPDKSGLPSDRFSAERTGGSVSTLTIQRTQQEDSAVYLCASSLAGMNTEAFFGQGTRLTVV.

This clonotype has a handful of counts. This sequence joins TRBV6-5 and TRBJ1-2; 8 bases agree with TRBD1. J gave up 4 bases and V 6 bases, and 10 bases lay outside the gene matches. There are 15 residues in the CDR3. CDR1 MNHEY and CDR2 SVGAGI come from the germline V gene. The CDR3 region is CASRRTGQGLYGYTF. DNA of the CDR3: TGTGCCAGCAGGCGAACCGGACAGGGACTCTATGGCTACACCTTC.